These 15 T cell receptor beta chains were sequenced from one sample in a study of cytomegalovirus exposure and HLA in healthy donors. PCR was performed using 60 Vbeta and 13 Jbeta primers. Sequencing was performed with immunoSEQ multiplex PCR; in TCRdb, only in-frame clones are kept and a portion is missing. The profile shows 150,000 to 200,000 clones, about four fifths of them singletons. Input material: PBMCs. Source of these receptors: a woman between 45 and 60 years old in good health and CMV-seronegative.

The gene calls are TRBV7-9 and TRBJ2-5; 8 bases fit TRBD1. The J segment lost 4 bases and the V segment lost 5 bases, leaving 9 bases of the junction unmatched. The V gene's germline CDR1 is SEHNR and CDR2 FQNEAQ (reference sequence). There are 15 residues in the CDR3. CDR3 residues: CASSGRTGRRETQYF. In DNA form, the CDR3 reads TGTGCCAGCAGCGGGAGGACAGGGCGGCGAGAGACCCAGTACTTC.

This sequence joins TRBV6-5 and TRBJ1-5; D remains unclear. The CDR3 runs to 14 residues. Germline V gene lookup returns CDR1 MNHEY and CDR2 SVGAGI. Trimming removed 10 bases from V and 4 bases from J, with 17 bases in between. Written as DNA, the CDR3 is TGTGCCACGGATAGCCGAGGTGGTAATCAGCCCCAGCATTTT. This encodes CATDSRGGNQPQHF.

The rearrangement uses TRBV7-2 and TRBJ1-2; D gene ambiguous. Germline CDR1 reads SGHTA; CDR2 reads FQGNSA. Trimming took 1 base from V and 8 from J, leaving 17 bases between them. The CDR3 has 15 residues. In DNA form, the CDR3 reads TGTGCCAGCAGCTTAGAATGGGGAGCCCCGCGCGGCTACACCTTC. It codes for CASSLEWGAPRGYTF. The entire variable domain, with the rest obtained from reference TRBV7-2 and TRBJ1-2, is as follows: GAGVSQSPSNKVTEKGKDVELRCDPISGHTALYWYRQSLGQGLEFLIYFQGNSAPDKSGLPSDRFSAERTGGSVSTLTIQRTQQEDSAVYLCASSLEWGAPRGYTFGSGTRLTVV.

The chain combines TRBV9 with TRBJ2-3, with 10 bases lining up with TRBD2. V shed 4 bases and J 4 bases; nucleotides not matched to a gene: 6. This CDR3 comprises 15 residues. The germline V gene has CDR1 SGDLS and CDR2 YYNGEE. DNA of the CDR3: TGTGCCAGCAGCTCCAGCGGGGGGGCTTCAGATACGCAGTATTTT. The encoded protein is CASSSSGGASDTQYF.

CDR3 protein: CASKLWTTDEYGYTF. The CDR3 DNA follows: TGTGCCAGCAAATTATGGACAACGGATGAGTATGGCTACACCTTC. The genes are TRBV6-4 and TRBJ1-2; D perhaps matches TRBD1 (5 bases). This CDR3 spans 15 amino acids. The V gene lost 7 bases and the J gene lost 5 bases, with 20 bases spanning the gap. Germline V gene lookup returns CDR1 MRHNA and CDR2 SNTAGT.

The rearrangement uses TRBV10-3 and TRBJ2-7; D might be TRBD1 (6 bases). The V gene's germline CDR1 is ENHRY and CDR2 SYGVKD. V was shortened by 2 bases and J by 5 bases, with 7 bases between the two germline ends. The CDR3 loop spans 12 amino acids. In DNA form, the CDR3 reads TGTGCCATCAGTGAGAACAGGGACGAGCAGTACTTC. This encodes CAISENRDEQYF.

The chain carries TRBV7-2 and TRBJ1-1; D might be TRBD1 (6 bases). CDR1 is SGHTA and CDR2 is FQGNSA in the germline V gene. This CDR3 is 14 amino acids long. V gave up 2 bases and J gave up 4 bases, with 11 bases separating them. Here the CDR3 reads CASSLIAGATEAFF. For the CDR3, the DNA is TGTGCCAGCAGCTTAATCGCGGGGGCCACTGAAGCTTTCTTT.

The V call is TRBV9, the J call TRBJ2-1; 7 nucleotides match TRBD1. V lost 0 bases to trimming and J lost 0 bases; unmatched junction nucleotides: 9. CDR1 is SGDLS, CDR2 YYNGEE, per germline. The CDR3 contains 18 residues. For the CDR3, the DNA is TGTGCCAGCAGCGTAGGGTCGAGGGGACAGAGCTCCTACAATGAGCAGTTCTTC. This encodes CASSVGSRGQSSYNEQFF.

This clone has more than one count but fewer than ten. V usage is TRBV12-5 and J usage is TRBJ1-1; D perhaps matches TRBD1 (6 bases). CDR3 length equals 12 residues. From germline, CDR1 is LGHNT and CDR2 FRNRAP. V lost 1 base, J lost 6 bases, and 6 bases lay in between. The CDR3 DNA follows: TGTGCTAGTGGTTTGGACAGGGCTGAAGCTTTCTTT. It specifies CASGLDRAEAFF.

The chain is built from TRBV27 and TRBJ2-7; 10 positions agree with TRBD1. The CDR3 length is 14 residues. The V segment lost 6 bases and the J segment 2 bases; nucleotides outside the gene matches: 4. Per germline, CDR1 MNHEY and CDR2 SMNVEV (reference sequence). The chain's CDR3 is CASSTGTGAYEQYF. DNA for the CDR3: TGTGCCAGCAGCACCGGGACAGGGGCCTACGAGCAGTACTTC.

The CDR3 coding sequence is TGTGCCAGCAGGCCTATCCCCAGGGGTCTAGCCAAAAACATTCAGTACTTC. This codes for CASRPIPRGLAKNIQYF. The rearrangement links TRBV11-2 to TRBJ2-4; possible D gene TRBD1, 6 bases. This CDR3 contains 17 residues. Looked up from germline, CDR1 is SGHAT and CDR2 is FQNNGV. Trimming took off 6 bases at V and 0 bases at J, with 18 bases between the two ends.

The V call is TRBV5-1, the J call TRBJ2-5, with 7 bases matching TRBD1. The CDR3 runs 16 residues. Germline CDR1 SGHRS, CDR2 YFSETQ. The V and J ends lost 1 base and 0 bases, in that order; junction bases with no gene match: 6. CDR3 amino acids: CASSLNGQANQETQYF. DNA for the CDR3: TGCGCCAGCAGCTTGAACGGACAGGCCAACCAAGAGACCCAGTACTTC. The full variable domain, in which reference TRBV5-1 and TRBJ2-5 provide the parts outside the CDR3, is KAGVTQTPRYLIKTRGQQVTLSCSPISGHRSVSWYQQTPGQGLQFLFEYFSETQRNKGNFPGRFSGRQFSNSRSEMNVSTLELGDSALYLCASSLNGQANQETQYFGPGTRLLVL.

The CDR3 reads CASSLEQQDSPLHF. CDR3 coding DNA: TGTGCCAGCAGCTTGGAGCAGCAGGATTCACCCCTCCACTTT. This chain joins TRBV5-4 and TRBJ1-6; D unclear. There are 14 residues in the CDR3. V was trimmed by 0 bases and J by 8 bases, leaving 9 bases between them. Germline V lookup: CDR1 SGHNT, CDR2 YYREEE (reference sequence).

This clone was recorded a few times. At one boundary the junction diverges from the germline segment, which might be a read error. The genes are TRBV7-6 and TRBJ1-4; a weak D match, TRBD1 (6 bases). Germline V gives CDR1 SGHVS, CDR2 FNYEAQ. The CDR3 has 13 residues. CDR3 nucleotide sequence: TGTGCCAGCAGCCTCGTAGAGGGGACACCGGCCCTTTTT. As protein: CASSLVEGTPALF.

The V gene is TRBV18, the J gene TRBJ2-5, with 7 positions matching TRBD2. Per the germline V gene, CDR1 is KGHSH and CDR2 is LQKENI. The V and J ends lost 1 base and 0 bases, in that order; junction bases with no gene match: 2. The CDR3 length is 15 residues. The CDR3 spells CASSPLAGDQETQYF. The CDR3 DNA sequence: TGTGCCAGCTCACCACTCGCGGGGGACCAAGAGACCCAGTACTTC.